This T cell receptor (beta chain) was documented in a study of blood T cell repertoires in COVID-19. Across the whole study: Nucleic acid was either cDNA or gDNA, and it came from T cells, B-cell-depleted T cells, or PBMCs.

With V trimmed by 4 bases and J by 2 bases, 3 bases remained unmatched. Looked up from germline, CDR1 is LGHDT and CDR2 is YNNKEL (reference sequence). The CDR3 has 15 residues. Assay: immunoSEQ multiplex PCR; the TCRdb copy retains only in-frame clones and omits some. This table has 150,000 to 200,000 clones, approximately 82% appearing once. This clone was detected many times. Sequencing was performed on peripheral blood. The genes are TRBV3-1 (or the pseudogene TRBV3-2) and TRBJ2-2; the match to TRBD1 covers 8 bases. The sequence came from a woman aged 80 or older with acute or convalescent COVID-19. The CDR3 spells CASSLQGANTGELFF. In DNA form, the CDR3 reads TGTGCCAGCAGCCTCCAGGGGGCAAACACCGGGGAGCTGTTTTTT.